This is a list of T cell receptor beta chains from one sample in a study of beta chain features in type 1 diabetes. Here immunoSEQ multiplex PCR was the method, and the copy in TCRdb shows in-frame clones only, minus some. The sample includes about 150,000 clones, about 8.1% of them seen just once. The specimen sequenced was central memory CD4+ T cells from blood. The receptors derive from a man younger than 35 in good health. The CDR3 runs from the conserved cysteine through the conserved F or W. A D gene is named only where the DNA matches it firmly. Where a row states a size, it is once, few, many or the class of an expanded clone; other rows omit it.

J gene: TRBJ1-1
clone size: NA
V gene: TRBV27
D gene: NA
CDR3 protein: CASRRAGGTEAFF
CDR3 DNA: TGTGCCAGCAGAAGGGCGGGGGGCACTGAAGCTTTCTTT

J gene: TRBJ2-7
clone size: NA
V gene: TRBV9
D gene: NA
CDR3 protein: CASSPRSGQLEQYF
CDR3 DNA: TGTGCCAGCAGCCCACGATCAGGACAGCTCGAGCAGTACTTC

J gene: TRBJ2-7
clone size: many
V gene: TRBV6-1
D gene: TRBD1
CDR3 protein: CATRDRGPYEQYF
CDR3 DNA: TGTGCCACCCGGGACAGGGGGCCCTACGAGCAGTACTTC

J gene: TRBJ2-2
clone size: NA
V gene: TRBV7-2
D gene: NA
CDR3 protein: CASSFSAGIGELFF
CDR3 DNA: TGTGCCAGCAGCTTCAGCGCAGGGATCGGGGAGCTGTTTTTT

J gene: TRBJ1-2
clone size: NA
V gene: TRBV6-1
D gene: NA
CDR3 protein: CASRRENYGYTF
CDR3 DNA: TGTGCCAGTAGAAGGGAGAACTATGGCTACACCTTC

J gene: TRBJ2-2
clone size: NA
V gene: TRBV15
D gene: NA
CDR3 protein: CATSRAGSNTGELFF
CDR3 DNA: TGTGCCACCAGCAGAGCCGGGTCCAACACCGGGGAGCTGTTTTTT

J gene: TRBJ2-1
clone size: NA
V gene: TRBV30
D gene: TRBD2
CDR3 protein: CAWSVLAGSYNEQFF
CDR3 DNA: TGTGCCTGGAGTGTACTAGCGGGGTCCTACAATGAGCAGTTCTTC

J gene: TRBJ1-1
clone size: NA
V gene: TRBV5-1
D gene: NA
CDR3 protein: CASRPGGDTEAFF
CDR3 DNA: TGCGCCAGCAGGCCCGGGGGGGACACTGAAGCTTTCTTT

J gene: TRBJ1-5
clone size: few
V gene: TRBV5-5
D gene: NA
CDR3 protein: CASSLEGQQPQHF
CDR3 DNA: TGTGCCAGCAGCTTGGAGGGGCAACAGCCCCAGCATTTT

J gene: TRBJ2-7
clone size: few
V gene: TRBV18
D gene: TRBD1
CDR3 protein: CASSPRTGGTYEQYF
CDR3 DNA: TGTGCCAGCTCACCAAGGACAGGGGGTACCTACGAGCAGTACTTC

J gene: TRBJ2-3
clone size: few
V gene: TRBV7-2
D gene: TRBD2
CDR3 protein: CASSLGSGAGTDTQYF
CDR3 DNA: TGTGCCAGCAGCTTAGGTAGCGGGGCCGGCACAGATACGCAGTATTTT

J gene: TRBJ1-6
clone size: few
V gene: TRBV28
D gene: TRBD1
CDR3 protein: CASSTGDASPLHF
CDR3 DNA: TGTGCCAGCTCGACAGGGGACGCTTCACCCCTCCACTTT

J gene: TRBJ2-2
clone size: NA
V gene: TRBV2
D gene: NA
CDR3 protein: CASSDPGEVTGELFF
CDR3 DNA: TGTGCCAGCAGTGACCCCGGAGAAGTCACCGGGGAGCTGTTTTTT

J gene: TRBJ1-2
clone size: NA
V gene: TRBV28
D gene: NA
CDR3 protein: CASSSQDGNYGYTF
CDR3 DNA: TGTGCCAGCAGTTCCCAGGATGGCAACTATGGCTACACCTTC

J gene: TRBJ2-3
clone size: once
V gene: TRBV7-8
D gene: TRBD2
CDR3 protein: CASSWSGGAADTQYF
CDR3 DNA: TGTGCCAGCAGCTGGAGCGGGGGGGCGGCAGATACGCAGTATTTT

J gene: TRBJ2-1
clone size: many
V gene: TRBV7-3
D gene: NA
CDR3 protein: CASSLFIYNEQFF
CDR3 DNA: TGTGCCAGCAGCTTATTCATCTACAATGAGCAGTTCTTC

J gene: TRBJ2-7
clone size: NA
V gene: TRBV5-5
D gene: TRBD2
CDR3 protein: CASSPPGLAGHEQYF
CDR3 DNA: TGTGCCAGCAGCCCGCCGGGACTAGCGGGCCACGAGCAGTACTTC

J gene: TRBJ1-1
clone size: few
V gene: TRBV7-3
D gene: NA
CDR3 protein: CASSSRRGVTEAFF
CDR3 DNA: TGTGCCAGCAGCTCACGGCGGGGGGTCACTGAAGCTTTCTTT

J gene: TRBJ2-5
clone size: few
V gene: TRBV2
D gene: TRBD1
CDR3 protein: CASSPTGVQETQYF
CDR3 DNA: TGTGCCAGCAGCCCAACAGGGGTCCAAGAGACCCAGTACTTC

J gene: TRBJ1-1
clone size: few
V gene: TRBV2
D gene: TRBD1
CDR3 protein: CASRRQGAMNTEAFF
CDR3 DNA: TGTGCCAGCAGAAGACAGGGGGCCATGAACACTGAAGCTTTCTTT

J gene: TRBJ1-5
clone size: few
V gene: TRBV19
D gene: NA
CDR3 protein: CASIPGSDSNQPQHF
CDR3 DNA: TGTGCCAGTATTCCAGGGTCAGATAGCAATCAGCCCCAGCATTTT

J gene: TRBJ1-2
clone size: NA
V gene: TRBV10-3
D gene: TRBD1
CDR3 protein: CAIWGQSNYGYTF
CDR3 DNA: TGTGCCATCTGGGGACAGTCGAACTATGGCTACACCTTC

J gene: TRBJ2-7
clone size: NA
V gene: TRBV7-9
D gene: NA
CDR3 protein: CASRMTGDGEQYF
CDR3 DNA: TGTGCCAGCAGGATGACAGGTGACGGCGAGCAGTACTTC

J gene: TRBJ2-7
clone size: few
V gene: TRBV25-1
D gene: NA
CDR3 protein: CASSEVSLDEQYF
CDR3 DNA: TGTGCCAGCAGTGAGGTCAGTTTGGACGAGCAGTACTTC

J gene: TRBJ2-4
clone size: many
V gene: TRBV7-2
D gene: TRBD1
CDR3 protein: CASSPLDRGNIQYF
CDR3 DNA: TGTGCCAGCAGCCCCCTGGACAGGGGGAACATTCAGTACTTC

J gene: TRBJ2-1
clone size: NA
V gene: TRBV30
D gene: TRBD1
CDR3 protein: CAWSAGTGRRDEQFF
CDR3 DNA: TGTGCCTGGAGCGCAGGGACAGGCCGTAGGGATGAGCAGTTCTTC

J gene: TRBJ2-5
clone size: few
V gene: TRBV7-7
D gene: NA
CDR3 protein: CASSLNQGFKETQYF
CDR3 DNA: TGTGCTAGCAGCTTAAATCAGGGGTTCAAAGAGACCCAGTACTTC

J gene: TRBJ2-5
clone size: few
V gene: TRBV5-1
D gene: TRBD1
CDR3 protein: CASSRQGDNLETQYF
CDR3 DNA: TGCGCCAGCAGCCGACAGGGGGATAACCTGGAGACCCAGTACTTC

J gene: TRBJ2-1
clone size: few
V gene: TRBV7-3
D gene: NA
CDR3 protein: CASSLSRDYNEQFF
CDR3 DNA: TGTGCCAGCAGCTTAAGTCGAGACTACAATGAGCAGTTCTTC